The 8 T cell receptor beta chains given below trace back to one sample, sequenced in a study of metastatic and nonmetastatic thyroid tumors. TCRdb reanalyzed the PCR reads with MiXCR. The sample yields 43,000 or so clones, roughly 4% seen once. No patient received treatment before thyroid surgery. Sequenced sample: blood. The receptors were gathered from a female donor with papillary thyroid cancer or a benign thyroid nodule (not recorded which). Some clones in this sample may be carry-over from other donors' samples.

Ten or more counts support this clone. The chain carries TRBV5-1 and TRBJ2-7; no clear D gene. Germline V CDR1 and CDR2: SGHRS, YFSETQ. V was trimmed by 0 bases and J by 2 bases, leaving 12 bases between them. The CDR3 has 15 residues. The DNA for the CDR3 is TGCGCCAGCAGCTTGGTCTCGGACGCTGCCTACGAGCAGTACTTC. Its translation is CASSLVSDAAYEQYF.

This clone has ten or more counts. Compared with germline, one end of the junction differs, possibly owing to a read error. The gene calls are TRBV15 and TRBJ1-5; the D gene is possibly TRBD1 (5 bases). CDR3 size: 15 residues. Germline values: CDR1 LNHNV, CDR2 YYDKDF (reference sequence). The CDR3 region has the DNA TGTGCCTCCAGCGAGAGACCTGGGAGGGGTCAGCCCCAGCATTTT. This gives the protein CASSERPGRGQPQHF. Using reference TRBV15 and TRBJ1-5 for the parts outside the CDR3, the full variable domain is DAMVIQNPRYQVTQFGKPVTLSCSQTLNHNVMYWYQQKSSQAPKLLFHYYDKDFNNEADTPDNFQSRRPNTSFCFLDIRSPGLGDTAMYLCASSERPGRGQPQHFGDGTRLSIL.

Many counts were recorded for this clone. The CDR3 DNA is TGTGCCAGTACCGGGATCAGGGATTCACCCCTCCACTTT. Translation: CASTGIRDSPLHF. The chain joins TRBV19 to TRBJ1-6; perhaps TRBD1 as D (5 bases). This CDR3 has 13 amino acids. V shed 7 bases and J shed 8 bases, with 12 bases lying between them. The germline CDR1 and CDR2 sequences are LNHDA and SQIVND (reference sequence).

This clone was seen many times. V is TRBV20-1 and J is TRBJ1-1, with 10 bases matching TRBD1. The trim removed 5 bases at V and 1 base at J, leaving 1 base unmatched. Germline V CDR1 and CDR2: DFQATT, SNEGSKA (reference sequence). CDR3 length: 13 residues. CDR3 amino acids: CSARDRGNTEAFF. The CDR3 DNA follows: TGCAGTGCTCGGGACAGGGGGAACACTGAAGCTTTCTTT.

This clone showed up many times. The chain uses TRBV7-9 and TRBJ2-4; tentatively, D is TRBD2 (6 bases). V lost 0 bases and J lost 6, with 9 bases in between. Germline CDR1 is SEHNR and CDR2 is FQNEAQ (reference sequence). The CDR3 loop spans 14 amino acids. In DNA form, the CDR3 reads TGTGCCAGCAGCTTAGCGGAGGGAGGAAACATTCAGTACTTC. This translates into CASSLAEGGNIQYF.

A few counts support this clone. This chain uses TRBV6-4 with TRBJ2-2, with TRBD2 identical over 10 bases. Germline V lookup: CDR1 MRHNA, CDR2 SNTAGT. V lost 0 bases to trimming and J lost 6 bases; unmatched junction nucleotides: 10. This CDR3 contains 18 residues. DNA for the CDR3: TGTGCCAGCAGTGACTCGAGCGGGAGGGCCGATTTTTCCGGGGAGCTGTTTTTT. Its protein is CASSDSSGRADFSGELFF.

This clone was detected a few times. This chain joins TRBV2 and TRBJ2-7; the match to TRBD2 covers 8 bases. With 7 bases clipped from V and 6 bases from J, the junction kept 20 bases outside the gene matches. In germline, CDR1 is SNHLY, CDR2 FYNNEI. The CDR3 has 17 residues. In nucleotides, the CDR3 is TGTGCCAGCATGTATGTTCTCGCGGGAGGACCTAGGGGCGAGCAGTACTTC. This translates into CASMYVLAGGPRGEQYF.

This clone showed up just a few times. CDR3 bases: TGCGCCAGCAGCTACGGACTATTCGGCGGGAGATCCACCGGGGAGCTGTTTTTT. This encodes CASSYGLFGGRSTGELFF. This chain links TRBV5-1 with TRBJ2-2, with 7 bases lining up with TRBD2. Unmatched junction bases numbered 15, after V lost 3 bases and J lost 4 bases. Germline-derived CDR1 and CDR2 are SGHRS and YFSETQ. This CDR3 has 18 amino acids.